One sample yielded the 22 T cell receptor beta chains listed below, sequenced in a study of regulatory T cells in long-lasting Graves disease. Sample time point: newly diagnosed GD, antithyroid drugs for less than 3 months. Extracted RNA from PBMCs served as the source of the TCR library. Both iRepertoire HTBI primers and Arm-PCR of CDR3 regions were used to build the TCR beta libraries. One entry per CDR3 protein, called by TCRdb with MiXCR from the multiplex PCR reads. The data hold 200,000 to 250,000 distinct CDR3 sequences, with roughly 18% observed a single time. The source material was peripheral blood mononuclear cells (PBMCs), sampled at new diagnosis, from a patient treated with antithyroid drugs. Every receptor here comes from a female donor with Graves disease.

This clonotype was picked up a small number of times. V and J are TRBV10-3 and TRBJ2-1; 7 nucleotides line up with TRBD2. Trimming cost V 4 bases and J 7 bases; bases outside gene matches: 4. CDR1 is ENHRY and CDR2 is SYGVKD in the germline V gene. The CDR3 runs to 13 residues. This CDR3 reads CAISGGGGNEQFF. DNA of the CDR3: TGTGCCATCAGTGGGGGGGGGGGGAATGAGCAGTTCTTC.

CDR3 in DNA: TGTGCCAGCAACCGCGGGGATACGCAGTATTTT. This gives the protein CASNRGDTQYF. The chain combines TRBV6-2 or TRBV6-3 with TRBJ2-3; tentatively, D is TRBD2 (5 bases). Germline V CDR1 and CDR2: MNHEY, SVGEGT. This CDR3 comprises 11 residues. The V end was cut by 7 bases, the J end by 6 bases, with 8 bases between.

Only a few counts were recorded for this clonotype. The gene calls are TRBV5-4 and TRBJ2-2, with D possibly TRBD2 on 6 matching bases. The V gene lost 4 bases and the J gene lost 1 base, with 14 bases spanning the gap. Germline values: CDR1 SGHNT, CDR2 YYREEE (reference sequence). The CDR3 covers 16 residues. The CDR3 sequence is CASSLGGPRNTGELFF. CDR3 sequence (DNA): TGTGCCAGCAGCCTGGGGGGACCACGGAACACCGGGGAGCTGTTTTTT.

This clonotype was found a few times. A much more abundant neighbour one base away suggests this may be a read error. The V gene is TRBV7-8, the J gene TRBJ2-7, with D tentatively TRBD1 (6 bases). V lost 4 bases and J 0 bases, leaving 10 bases between the germline ends. The CDR3 loop spans 14 amino acids. Germline V gene lookup returns CDR1 SGHVS and CDR2 FQNEAQ. CDR3 amino acids: CASSSRTASYEQYF. The CDR3 bases are TGTGCCAGCAGCTCCCGGACAGCCTCCTACGAGCAGTACTTC.

The rearrangement joins TRBV4-1 to TRBJ2-5; D is perhaps TRBD2 (5 bases). The CDR3 extends over 15 amino acids. Germline V CDR1 and CDR2: MGHRA, YSYEKL. Trimming removed 1 base at V and 5 bases at J, with 14 bases between. The CDR3 DNA is TGCGCCAGCAGCCAAGTTCGGGGTTCTGGGGAGACCCAGTACTTC. Protein sequence: CASSQVRGSGETQYF.

This clonotype appeared a few times. The V call is TRBV18, the J call TRBJ2-7, with D unresolved. Per the germline V gene, CDR1 is KGHSH and CDR2 is LQKENI. The CDR3 is made up of 14 amino acids. Trimming took 3 bases from V and 3 from J, leaving 12 bases between them. The CDR3 sequence is CASSPSTVNYEQYF. The CDR3 nucleotides read TGTGCCAGCTCACCCTCGACTGTTAACTACGAGCAGTACTTC.

The V call is TRBV15, the J call TRBJ2-7; maybe TRBD1 (6 bases). The CDR3 is 16 residues long. Germline V gene sequence: CDR1 LNHNV, CDR2 YYDKDF (reference sequence). Trimming shortened V by 5 bases and J by 2 bases, and 19 bases separated the two germline ends. The CDR3 reads CATSGTLDGWPYEQYF. The CDR3 DNA reads as TGTGCCACCAGCGGGACATTGGACGGGTGGCCCTACGAGCAGTACTTC. The complete variable domain, with remaining parts taken from reference TRBV15 and TRBJ2-7, reads DAMVIQNPRYQVTQFGKPVTLSCSQTLNHNVMYWYQQKSSQAPKLLFHYYDKDFNNEADTPDNFQSRRPNTSFCFLDIRSPGLGDTAMYLCATSGTLDGWPYEQYFGPGTRLTVT.

The table lists this clonotype with many counts. The V gene is TRBV7-2, the J gene TRBJ2-1; TRBD2 matches 13 bases. The germline V gene encodes CDR1 SGHTA and CDR2 FQGNSA. J gave up 4 bases and V 2 bases, and 2 bases lay outside the gene matches. CDR3 size: 16 residues. CDR3 coding DNA: TGTGCCAGCAGCTTAACTAGCGGGAGGGTTTACAATGAGCAGTTCTTC. This encodes CASSLTSGRVYNEQFF.

This clonotype occurred many times. J is TRBJ2-7 and V is TRBV12-3 or TRBV12-4, with D tentatively TRBD1 (5 bases). The CDR3 has 12 residues. V was shortened by 3 bases and J by 7 bases, with 10 bases between the two germline ends. The CDR3 reads CASSLTRTEQYF. In DNA form, the CDR3 reads TGTGCCAGCAGTTTGACACGGACAGAGCAGTACTTC.

In its sample, this clonotype was seen many times. The rearrangement links TRBV6-1 to TRBJ2-1; 7 bases agree with TRBD2. The V segment lost 3 bases and the J segment 0 bases; nucleotides outside the gene matches: 2. Per the germline V gene, CDR1 is MNHNS and CDR2 is SASEGT. This CDR3 has 15 amino acids. CDR3 sequence reads: CASSDGGYSYNEQFF. For the CDR3, the DNA is TGTGCCAGCAGTGACGGGGGGTACTCCTACAATGAGCAGTTCTTC.

This clonotype showed up just once. The chain uses TRBV11-2 and TRBJ2-3, with D possibly TRBD2 on 6 matching bases. The length of the CDR3 is 13 residues. Germline V gives CDR1 SGHAT, CDR2 FQNNGV. Trimming shortened V by 6 bases and J by 10 bases, and 17 bases separated the two germline ends. CDR3 DNA: TGTGCCAGCAGACCAATTACGGGACTTGCGCAGTATTTT. It codes for CASRPITGLAQYF.

This clonotype was seen many times. CDR3 loop: CASSPGTSGYNEQFF. CDR3 nucleotide sequence: TGTGCCAGCAGCCCAGGGACTAGCGGGTACAATGAGCAGTTCTTC. The chain uses TRBV7-3 and TRBJ2-1; 12 bases fit TRBD2. Germline V gene lookup returns CDR1 SGHTA and CDR2 FQGTGA. This CDR3 has 15 residues. Unmatched junction bases numbered 3, after V lost 5 bases and J lost 4 bases.

The chain carries TRBV25-1 and TRBJ2-3; 8 bases match TRBD1. This CDR3 is built from 15 residues. Germline CDR1 MGHDK, CDR2 SYGVNS. With 2 bases clipped from V and 4 bases from J, the junction kept 5 bases outside the gene matches. The CDR3 sequence is CASSELGQGSDTQYF. The CDR3 DNA follows: TGTGCCAGCAGTGAACTAGGACAGGGTTCAGATACGCAGTATTTT.

To note about this clonotype: This sequence may be a read error, since a much larger clone differs from it by one base. CDR3 sequence: CASSAGTGNSPLHF. CDR3 coding DNA: TGTGCCAGCAGTGCCGGGACAGGCAATTCACCCCTCCACTTT. The V call is TRBV27, the J call TRBJ1-6; TRBD1 agrees at 8 bases. Germline V gene data show CDR1 as MNHEY and CDR2 as SMNVEV (reference sequence). The CDR3 is 14 residues long. V was clipped by 5 bases and J by 7 bases; unmatched bases: 4.

This clonotype showed up many times. This chain uses TRBV12-3 or TRBV12-4 with TRBJ1-3; D uncertain. V was clipped by 6 bases and J by 9 bases, with 18 bases between them. The CDR3 runs 14 residues. Here the CDR3 DNA reads TGTGCCAGCAGACCGGACGGACGAAGCGGCACCATATATTTT. This codes for CASRPDGRSGTIYF.

This clonotype came up many times. The CDR3 nucleotides read TGTGCCAGCACGACTGACCGGGACACAAACACCGGGGAGCTGTTTTTT. It specifies CASTTDRDTNTGELFF. This rearrangement joins TRBV28 to TRBJ2-2; TRBD1 might be the D (6 bases). Germline lookup yields CDR1 MDHEN and CDR2 SYDVKM. V lost 7 bases to trimming and J lost 2 bases, with 17 bases between them. The CDR3 sequence is 16 residues long.

This clonotype was seen at least ten times. The J gene is TRBJ2-5, the V gene TRBV2, with 12 nucleotides matching TRBD2. CDR1 and CDR2 (germline): SNHLY, FYNNEI. This CDR3 region has 15 residues. The trim removed 4 bases at V and 4 bases at J, leaving 4 bases unmatched. In DNA form, the CDR3 reads TGTGCCAGCAGTGCAGGACTAGCGGGAACAGAGACCCAGTACTTC. Encoded protein: CASSAGLAGTETQYF.

This clonotype has a count of ten or more. The J gene is TRBJ1-1, the V gene TRBV2; D might be TRBD1 (5 bases). Germline V gene data show CDR1 as SNHLY and CDR2 as FYNNEI. Trimming removed 7 bases at V and 3 bases at J, with 12 bases between. This CDR3 spans 13 amino acids. As DNA, the CDR3 is TGTGCCAGCATCAGGGAGTCCGACACTGAAGCTTTCTTT. This translates into CASIRESDTEAFF.

This clonotype was detected many times. The gene calls are TRBV18 and TRBJ2-4; the D gene is possibly TRBD1 (5 bases). The CDR3 is 15 amino acids. Per germline, CDR1 KGHSH and CDR2 LQKENI. V dropped 3 bases and J dropped 4 bases, with 13 bases sitting between them. CDR3 protein: CASSPPGSEKNIQYF. The CDR3 DNA sequence: TGTGCCAGCTCACCTCCAGGGTCGGAAAAAAACATTCAGTACTTC.

V usage is TRBV20-1 and J usage is TRBJ1-3, with D perhaps matching TRBD1 (6 bases). The V end was cut by 1 base, the J end by 4 bases, with 14 bases between. The CDR3 contains 15 residues. CDR1 is DFQATT and CDR2 is SNEGSKA in the germline V gene (reference sequence). CDR3 DNA: TGCAGTGCTAGAGCACCCCAGGGGCCAGGAAACACCATATATTTT. Its translation: CSARAPQGPGNTIYF.

In this sample, this clonotype turned up many times. The V call is TRBV19, the J call TRBJ2-5; D unresolved. V lost 3 bases to trimming and J lost 1 base, with 6 bases between them. This CDR3 spans 13 amino acids. Germline CDR1 is LNHDA and CDR2 is SQIVND (reference sequence). This chain's CDR3 is CASSMAGQETQYF. Written as DNA, the CDR3 is TGTGCCAGTAGTATGGCAGGCCAAGAGACCCAGTACTTC.

The chain carries TRBV4-3 and TRBJ2-1; 7 bases are a match to TRBD2. CDR1 is LGHNA and CDR2 is YSLEER in the germline V gene. With 0 bases clipped from V and 2 bases from J, the junction kept 7 bases outside the gene matches. The CDR3 length is 17 residues. CDR3 sequence: CASSQDVRGRAYNEQFF. The CDR3 coding sequence is TGCGCCAGCAGCCAAGATGTAAGAGGGAGGGCCTACAATGAGCAGTTCTTC.